Presented here are 22 T cell receptor beta chains from one specimen sequenced in a study of blood T cell repertoires in COVID-19. Method: immunoSEQ multiplex PCR; TCRdb's copy keeps in-frame clones and lacks some. This table holds some 220,000 clones, approximately 85% found once. The specimen was peripheral blood. These receptors were collected from a woman in her seventies with COVID-19, enrolled during active disease.

The V gene is TRBV7-3, the J gene TRBJ2-2; 7 positions match TRBD2. V was pared by 5 bases and J by 0 bases, with 9 bases of the junction left unmatched. CDR3 size: 17 residues. Germline lookup yields CDR1 SGHTA and CDR2 FQGTGA. The DNA of the CDR3 is TGTGCCAGCAGCATATCACCGGGGGGAGCGAACACCGGGGAGCTGTTTTTT. Its protein is CASSISPGGANTGELFF.

This chain joins TRBV25-1 and TRBJ2-1; 8 bases map to TRBD2. The CDR3 is 16 amino acids. Per germline, CDR1 MGHDK and CDR2 SYGVNS. J lost 3 bases, V lost 6 bases, and 10 bases had no gene match. The DNA for the CDR3 is TGTGCCAGCAGGGGCGGGGGGACATTAAGCTACAATGAGCAGTTCTTC. Translating gives CASRGGGTLSYNEQFF. Full variable domain (rest looked up from reference TRBV25-1 and TRBJ2-1): EADIYQTPRYLVIGTGKKITLECSQTMGHDKMYWYQQDPGMELHLIHYSYGVNSTEKGDLSSESTVSRIRTEHFPLTLESARPSHTSQYLCASRGGGTLSYNEQFFGPGTRLTVL.

In DNA, the CDR3 is TGCGCCAGCAGCTTGGATCCGGACAGGGGCCCACAAGCTTTCTTT. This sequence encodes CASSLDPDRGPQAFF. The chain employs TRBV5-1 and TRBJ1-1; 9 nucleotides line up with TRBD1. After removal of 0 bases from V and 9 bases from J, the junction contained 9 bases not matched to a gene. Germline V gene lookup returns CDR1 SGHRS and CDR2 YFSETQ. CDR3 size: 15 residues.

J is TRBJ2-7 and V is TRBV24-1, with D unresolved. This CDR3 spans 13 amino acids. The germline V gene encodes CDR1 KGHDR and CDR2 SFDVKD. V dropped 3 bases and J dropped 3 bases, with 8 bases sitting between them. The DNA for the CDR3 is TGTGCCACCAGTGATAGCTGGAGCTACGAGCAGTACTTC. Its protein product is CATSDSWSYEQYF.

This clone was detected once. This sequence joins TRBV10-3 and TRBJ1-1; 9 bases match TRBD1. This CDR3 region has 16 residues. Germline V lookup: CDR1 ENHRY, CDR2 SYGVKD. The ends lost 6 bases at V and 1 base at J; junction bases unmatched: 9. In nucleotides, the CDR3 is TGTGCCATCAGGGAAAGAACGGGACAGGGGAACACTGAAGCTTTCTTT. It specifies CAIRERTGQGNTEAFF.

This rearrangement joins TRBV2 to TRBJ2-5; 7 bases match TRBD2. Germline CDR1 and CDR2: SNHLY and FYNNEI. This CDR3 contains 14 residues. J gave up 2 bases and V 5 bases, and 5 bases lay outside the gene matches. DNA for the CDR3: TGTGCCAGCAGTTTCCGGGAGGTACAAGAGACCCAGTACTTC. It translates to CASSFREVQETQYF.

The CDR3 DNA sequence: TGTGCCAGCAGTATACTTGCGGGGAGCAATCAGCCCCAGCATTTT. Residues: CASSILAGSNQPQHF. The chain has TRBV6-5 and TRBJ1-5; D uncertain. V lost 5 bases to trimming and J lost 1 base, with 12 bases between them. The CDR3 runs 15 residues. Germline values: CDR1 MNHEY, CDR2 SVGAGI.

This clone turned up a few times. The gene calls are TRBV5-6 and TRBJ1-6; D is unclear. CDR3 length: 17 residues. CDR1 and CDR2 (germline): SGHDT, YYEEEE. V lost 4 bases, J lost 7 bases, and 21 bases lay in between. The CDR3 sequence is CASSMDPGWAQNSPLHF. CDR3 sequence (DNA): TGTGCCAGCAGCATGGATCCGGGATGGGCCCAGAATTCACCCCTCCACTTT.

V and J are TRBV7-3 and TRBJ2-2, with D perhaps matching TRBD2 (6 bases). V lost 5 bases, J lost 2 bases, and 9 bases lay in between. Germline CDR1 is SGHTA and CDR2 is FQGTGA. The CDR3 length is 14 residues. The CDR3 reads CASSPGTNTGELFF. The CDR3 DNA reads TGTGCCAGCAGCCCCGGGACTAACACCGGGGAGCTGTTTTTT.

The J gene is TRBJ1-2, the V gene TRBV6-6; D ambiguous. CDR1 is MNHNY and CDR2 is SVGAGI in the germline V gene (reference sequence). Between the trimmed V and J ends, which lost 0 bases and 8 bases, there was a span of 10 bases. The CDR3 consists of 13 residues. The CDR3 reads CASSYSNSWGYTF. The CDR3 nucleotides read TGTGCCAGCAGTTACTCGAACAGTTGGGGCTACACCTTC.

The chain couples TRBV29-1 to TRBJ1-4; D is ambiguous. The CDR3 extends over 13 amino acids. V was pared by 4 bases and J by 0 bases, with 6 bases between. The V gene's germline CDR1 is SQVTM and CDR2 ANQGSEA. The CDR3 DNA sequence: TGCAGCGTTGTCACAGCAACTAATGAAAAACTGTTTTTT. Its protein is CSVVTATNEKLFF.

This sequence joins TRBV19 and TRBJ2-1; 8 bases match TRBD2. CDR1 is LNHDA and CDR2 is SQIVND in the germline V gene (reference sequence). With V trimmed by 3 bases and J by 4 bases, 8 bases remained unmatched. The CDR3 has 16 amino acids. DNA of the CDR3: TGTGCCAGTAGTATGAAGGGCGGGGGGCTTTACAATGAGCAGTTCTTC. Amino acids: CASSMKGGGLYNEQFF.

This clone has more than one count but fewer than ten. This chain connects TRBV30 to TRBJ1-3; tentative D call: TRBD1 (5 bases). V lost 1 base and J lost 1, with 8 bases in between. This CDR3 is built from 14 residues. Germline CDR1 and CDR2: GTSNPN and SVGIG (reference sequence). The CDR3 here is CAWSDGTSGNTIYF. The CDR3 nucleotides are TGTGCCTGGAGTGACGGGACTTCTGGAAACACCATATATTTT.

The DNA of the CDR3 is TGTGCCAGCTCACCACTGGGCAGGGAAGAGACCCAGTACTTC. Protein: CASSPLGREETQYF. The chain carries TRBV18 and TRBJ2-5; D may be TRBD1 (5 bases). Trimming pared 1 base from V and 3 bases from J, leaving 9 bases between. Germline V lookup: CDR1 KGHSH, CDR2 LQKENI. This CDR3 comprises 14 residues.

V and J are TRBV28 and TRBJ1-5; 7 bases are shared with TRBD1. The CDR3 loop spans 15 amino acids. Germline V gene data show CDR1 as MDHEN and CDR2 as SYDVKM. Trimming removed 5 bases from V and 6 bases from J; junction bases left unmatched: 10. CDR3 coding DNA: TGTGCCAGCAGTCCTAGAGACAGGGCGGTTCAGCCCCAGCATTTT. Protein: CASSPRDRAVQPQHF.

The chain combines TRBV4-3 with TRBJ2-3; 15 nucleotides align to TRBD2. The CDR3 spans 17 residues. Germline CDR1 is LGHNA and CDR2 is YSLEER. J lost 2 bases, V lost 4 bases, and 4 bases had no gene match. CDR3 in DNA: TGCGCCAGCAGCCCGGGACTAGCGGGGGGAATCACAGATACGCAGTATTTT. This sequence encodes CASSPGLAGGITDTQYF.

In its sample, this clone was seen a few times. V gene TRBV27 combines with J gene TRBJ1-6, with 7 bases fitting TRBD1. Germline V gene sequence: CDR1 MNHEY, CDR2 SMNVEV (reference sequence). CDR3 length: 18 amino acids. Trimming removed 5 bases from V and 0 bases from J; junction bases left unmatched: 10. The DNA of the CDR3 is TGTGCCAGCAGTCGATCCGCAGGGGACAGCTCCTATAATTCACCCCTCCACTTT. Its translation is CASSRSAGDSSYNSPLHF.

The chain joins TRBV4-3 to TRBJ1-1; the D gene is possibly TRBD1 (5 bases). Trimming cost V 1 base and J 0 bases, with 12 bases left between them. The V gene's germline CDR1 is LGHNA and CDR2 YSLEER. The CDR3 length is 16 residues. DNA for the CDR3: TGCGCCAGCAGCCAAGGTTATCGGGGGATGAACACTGAAGCTTTCTTT. Amino acids: CASSQGYRGMNTEAFF.

This clone was recorded once. This chain links TRBV7-3 with TRBJ2-3; D remains unclear. Trimming removed 1 base from V and 2 bases from J, with 7 bases in between. Germline assignment: CDR1 SGHTA and CDR2 FQGTGA. The CDR3 is made up of 14 amino acids. CDR3 protein: CASSLKTHTDTQYF. CDR3 coding DNA: TGTGCCAGCAGCTTAAAAACACACACAGATACGCAGTATTTT.

J is TRBJ1-1 and V is TRBV12-3 or TRBV12-4; no firm D call. Trimming shortened V by 3 bases and J by 6 bases, and 11 bases separated the two germline ends. CDR3 length: 13 residues. In DNA form, the CDR3 reads TGTGCCAGCAGTTTCTCATCTACGGCTGAAGCTTTCTTT. Amino acid sequence: CASSFSSTAEAFF.

The chain uses TRBV6-2 or TRBV6-3 and TRBJ1-5; 8 bases match TRBD1. The CDR3 is made up of 16 amino acids. V gave up 4 bases and J gave up 2 bases; unmatched junction bases: 7. CDR1 MNHEY and CDR2 SVGEGT come from the germline V gene. DNA of the CDR3: TGTGCCAGCAGTTGGACCAGGGGGCTTGGCAATCAGCCCCAGCATTTT. It encodes CASSWTRGLGNQPQHF.

The chain combines TRBV10-3 with TRBJ1-1; unclear D gene. There are 13 residues in the CDR3. CDR1 and CDR2 from the germline V gene are ENHRY and SYGVKD. Trimming removed 3 bases at V and 1 base at J, with 6 bases between. The CDR3 nucleotides are TGTGCCATCAGTGAACGACAGAACACTGAAGCTTTCTTT. Translation gives CAISERQNTEAFF.